The 14 T cell receptor beta chains below were found in one sample sequenced in a study of CD8+CD57+ T cells in acquired aplastic anemia. According to the study, genomic DNA was the template for TCR beta VDJ and CDR3 profiling. In TCRdb, the reads were re-called with MiXCR into one record per CDR3 protein. The sample lists about 200,000 distinct CDR3 sequences, about 60% occurring once. The authors sequenced patients whose flow cytometry had shown CD8+CD57+ cell expansion. The specimen was sorted CD4+, CD8+, or CD8+CD57+ T cells (not recorded which) from PBMCs. The receptors shown here come from a human donor with aplastic anemia.

This clonotype was detected ten times or more. The rearrangement links TRBV5-1 to TRBJ1-1, with 10 positions matching TRBD1. CDR3 length equals 17 residues. Germline V CDR1 and CDR2: SGHRS, YFSETQ. J was trimmed by 0 bases and V by 5 bases; bases with no gene match: 10. CDR3 sequence: CASRDGDRGGMNTEAFF. The CDR3 DNA sequence: TGCGCCAGCAGGGACGGGGACAGGGGAGGTATGAACACTGAAGCTTTCTTT.

The chain carries TRBV6-5 and TRBJ2-2, with 9 bases fitting TRBD2. Per the germline V gene, CDR1 is MNHEY and CDR2 is SVGAGI. After removal of 6 bases from V and 0 bases from J, the junction contained 5 bases not matched to a gene. CDR3 length: 16 amino acids. CDR3: CASRPRLAANTGELFF. DNA of the CDR3: TGTGCCAGCAGACCCCGACTAGCGGCGAACACCGGGGAGCTGTTTTTT.

This clonotype has only one observation. The V gene is TRBV15, the J gene TRBJ2-1, with no clear D. CDR1 and CDR2 (germline): LNHNV, YYDKDF (reference sequence). Between the trimmed V and J ends, which lost 3 bases and 8 bases, there was a span of 14 bases. CDR3 length equals 14 residues. DNA of the CDR3: TGTGCCACCAGCAGCTTGGCCCCCGGGTATGAGCAGTTCTTC. This encodes CATSSLAPGYEQFF.

The rearrangement uses TRBV20-1 and TRBJ1-2; possible D gene TRBD1, 5 bases. Trimming pared 3 bases from V and 2 bases from J, leaving 10 bases between. The CDR3 runs 13 residues. Germline V gene data show CDR1 as DFQATT and CDR2 as SNEGSKA (reference sequence). CDR3 DNA: TGCAGTGCTAGGGGACTGACCAACTATGGCTACACCTTC. This gives the protein CSARGLTNYGYTF.

This chain joins TRBV5-5 and TRBJ1-1; 7 bases are a match to TRBD1. Per germline, CDR1 SGHKS and CDR2 YYEKEE (reference sequence). The V and J ends lost 4 bases and 5 bases, in that order; junction bases with no gene match: 11. The CDR3 runs to 15 residues. In DNA, the CDR3 is TGTGCCAGCAGCCCAGTACAGGGGTGGGTTACTGAAGCTTTCTTT. This sequence encodes CASSPVQGWVTEAFF.

J is TRBJ2-5 and V is TRBV20-1, with D uncertain. Germline loops: CDR1 DFQATT, CDR2 SNEGSKA (reference sequence). V was pared by 3 bases and J by 1 base, with 15 bases between. This CDR3 has 15 amino acids. CDR3 in amino acids: CSASRSPAAQETQYF. The CDR3 nucleotides read TGCAGTGCTAGCAGGTCCCCCGCGGCCCAAGAGACCCAGTACTTC.

This clonotype has just a few counts. V is TRBV7-2 and J is TRBJ2-7; 8 bases are shared with TRBD1. Germline CDR1 reads SGHTA; CDR2 reads FQGNSA. The CDR3 has 14 residues. The junction had 2 bases not matched to a gene; V was cut back by 3 bases and J by 1 base. The CDR3 reads CASSFRDRSYEQYF. The CDR3 bases are TGTGCCAGCAGCTTTAGGGACAGGTCCTACGAGCAGTACTTC.

This clonotype was observed a few times. The rearrangement uses TRBV29-1 and TRBJ2-3, with TRBD1 matching 9 bases. The CDR3 is 16 amino acids. Germline CDR1 SQVTM, CDR2 ANQGSEA. V shed 1 base, J shed 3 bases, and the junction held 8 bases outside the gene matches. CDR3: CSVEAQGQGMTDTQYF. In DNA form, the CDR3 reads TGCAGCGTTGAAGCCCAGGGACAGGGAATGACAGATACGCAGTATTTT.

This clonotype appeared a few times. The gene calls are TRBV5-5 and TRBJ2-5; maybe TRBD1 (7 bases). V gave up 1 base and J gave up 5 bases, with 15 bases separating them. The CDR3 contains 15 residues. Germline V gene lookup returns CDR1 SGHKS and CDR2 YYEKEE (reference sequence). This chain's CDR3 is CASSLSGGGVETQYF. The CDR3 bases are TGTGCCAGCAGCTTGTCAGGGGGAGGTGTGGAGACCCAGTACTTC.

This clonotype was detected only a few times. The chain couples TRBV5-1 to TRBJ2-3, with D perhaps TRBD1 or TRBD2 (6 bases each). V was clipped by 1 base and J by 0 bases, with 9 bases between them. The CDR3 sequence is 15 residues long. Germline V gene sequence: CDR1 SGHRS, CDR2 YFSETQ. CDR3 region: CASSLTGTSTDTQYF. The CDR3 nucleotides are TGCGCCAGCAGCTTGACAGGGACTAGCACAGATACGCAGTATTTT.

This clonotype was counted between two and nine times. V is TRBV24-1 and J is TRBJ2-1; possibly TRBD2 for D (6 bases). The CDR3 has 15 residues. CDR1 is KGHDR, CDR2 SFDVKD, per germline. V was trimmed by 4 bases and J by 9 bases, leaving 18 bases between them. CDR3: CATSERDREWSEQFF. CDR3 DNA: TGTGCCACCAGTGAGCGGGACCGAGAGTGGAGTGAGCAGTTCTTC.

In this sample, this clonotype turned up once. J is TRBJ2-7 and V is TRBV20-1; 9 bases map to TRBD1. With 0 bases clipped from V and 4 bases from J, the junction kept 13 bases outside the gene matches. Germline V lookup: CDR1 DFQATT, CDR2 SNEGSKA (reference sequence). The CDR3 has 17 residues. The CDR3 is CSARDRGSTGGRYEQYF. The CDR3 nucleotides read TGCAGTGCTAGAGATCGGGGATCAACAGGGGGCCGATACGAGCAGTACTTC.

The rearrangement links TRBV7-9 to TRBJ1-2; D gene uncertain. V lost 1 base and J lost 4, with 7 bases in between. The CDR3 has 13 amino acids. Per germline, CDR1 SEHNR and CDR2 FQNEAQ (reference sequence). The CDR3 loop reads CASSLGQTYGYTF. The DNA of the CDR3 is TGTGCCAGCAGCTTAGGCCAGACCTATGGCTACACCTTC.

This clonotype was counted a single time. The V gene is TRBV10-3, the J gene TRBJ2-3; 9 bases align to TRBD2. Germline CDR1 and CDR2: ENHRY and SYGVKD. The CDR3 covers 15 residues. V was clipped by 10 bases and J by 3 bases; unmatched bases: 11. CDR3 loop: CASSPGLASTDTQYF. CDR3 DNA: TGTGCCAGCAGCCCGGGACTAGCAAGTACAGATACGCAGTATTTT.